This T cell receptor (beta chain) was retrieved from a study of siplizumab effects on memory and regulatory T cells. Study conclusions and caveats: Naive T cells looked more diverse than memory cells and looked like major alloresponse contributors. Roughly 75-97% of proliferating CD4+ or CD8+ clones lacked an assignable naive or memory phenotype. Mappable alloreactive CD4+ clones were on average around 66% Treg-derived with siplizumab, under 30% in controls. Fewer alloreactive sequences mapped to unstimulated CD4+ memory cells under siplizumab.

On this clone itself: Antigen: not known.

This CDR3 is built from 13 residues. V gave up 5 bases and J gave up 7 bases, with 14 bases separating them. Germline V gene lookup returns CDR1 SGHVS and CDR2 FNYEAQ. Here immunoSEQ multiplex PCR was the method, and the copy in TCRdb shows in-frame clones only, minus some. The profile covers 95,000 to 100,000 clones, with around 90% appearing a single time and around 12% taken by the ten largest. The sequenced sample consisted of non-Treg CD4+ T cells sorted from blood. The chain recombines TRBV7-6 with TRBJ1-1, with a possible D match to TRBD1 (5 bases). This receptor was obtained from a human donor in good health. CDR3 coding DNA: TGTGCCAGCAGCCTACCCGATGGGGGTGAAGCTTTCTTT. Translated, it gives CASSLPDGGEAFF.